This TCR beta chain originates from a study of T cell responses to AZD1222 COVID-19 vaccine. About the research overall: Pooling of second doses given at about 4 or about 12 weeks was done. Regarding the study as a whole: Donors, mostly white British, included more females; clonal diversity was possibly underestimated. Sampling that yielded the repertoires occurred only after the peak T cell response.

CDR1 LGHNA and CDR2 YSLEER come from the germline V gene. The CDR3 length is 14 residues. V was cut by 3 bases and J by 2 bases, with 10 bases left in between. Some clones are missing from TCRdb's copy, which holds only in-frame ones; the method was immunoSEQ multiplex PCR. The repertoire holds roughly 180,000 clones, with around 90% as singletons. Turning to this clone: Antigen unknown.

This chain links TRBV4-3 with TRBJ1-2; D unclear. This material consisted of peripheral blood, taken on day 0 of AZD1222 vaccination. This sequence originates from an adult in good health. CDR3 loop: CASSHLVANYGYTF. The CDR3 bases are TGCGCCAGCAGCCATCTCGTAGCGAACTATGGCTACACCTTC.